A single sample gave rise to the 12 T cell receptor beta chains below, sequenced in a study of STAT5B mutations in CD4+ large granular lymphocyte leukemia. Method: immunoSEQ multiplex PCR; TCRdb's copy keeps in-frame clones and lacks some. The table includes some 30,000 clones, around four fifths detected once. Sequenced material: CD4+ T cells from blood buffy coats. These receptor sequences come from a human donor in good health.

CDR3 sequence: CASSRKPPGQGAHEQYF. The DNA of the CDR3 is TGCGCCAGCAGCCGCAAACCCCCGGGACAGGGGGCCCACGAGCAGTACTTC. V usage is TRBV5-1 and J usage is TRBJ2-7; 12 nucleotides line up with TRBD1. Losses at the gene ends were 4 bases for V and 5 bases for J; bases not matched to a gene: 13. Germline-derived CDR1 and CDR2 are SGHRS and YFSETQ. CDR3 length: 17 amino acids.

The chain uses TRBV5-6 and TRBJ2-1; D may be TRBD1 or TRBD2 (5 bases each). The CDR3 sequence is 15 residues long. Between the trimmed V and J ends, which lost 6 bases and 5 bases, there was a span of 18 bases. Germline CDR1 and CDR2: SGHDT and YYEEEE. CDR3 bases: TGTGCCAGCAACCCTGTGGGACGCCCGAACAATGAGCAGTTCTTC. Its protein product is CASNPVGRPNNEQFF. The complete variable domain, with remaining parts taken from reference TRBV5-6 and TRBJ2-1, reads DAGVTQSPTHLIKTRGQQVTLRCSPKSGHDTVSWYQQALGQGPQFIFQYYEEEERQRGNFPDRFSGHQFPNYSSELNVNALLLGDSALYLCASNPVGRPNNEQFFGPGTRLTVL.

This chain joins TRBV7-3 and TRBJ2-3, with unresolved D. Trimming shortened V by 5 bases and J by 0 bases, and 12 bases separated the two germline ends. This CDR3 is 15 amino acids long. Germline loops: CDR1 SGHTA, CDR2 FQGTGA. This CDR3 is CASSPVAASTDTQYF. The CDR3 DNA reads TGTGCCAGCAGCCCCGTTGCGGCTAGCACAGATACGCAGTATTTT.

CDR3 amino acids: CASSSPGFTGANVLTF. CDR3 nucleotides: TGTGCCAGCAGTTCACCGGGGTTTACTGGGGCCAACGTCCTGACTTTC. The chain has TRBV6-5 and TRBJ2-6, with D perhaps matching TRBD2 (5 bases). V lost 4 bases and J lost 2, with 12 bases in between. The CDR3 runs 16 residues. Germline V gene data show CDR1 as MNHEY and CDR2 as SVGAGI.

A single count supports this clone. The rearrangement links TRBV29-1 to TRBJ2-4; D remains unclear. Germline V CDR1 and CDR2: SQVTM, ANQGSEA. V was cut by 5 bases and J by 0 bases, with 2 bases left in between. The CDR3 is 11 amino acids. The CDR3 reads CSVLAKNIQYF. The DNA for the CDR3 is TGCAGCGTTCTAGCCAAAAACATTCAGTACTTC.

This clone was counted a single time. The V and J genes are TRBV28 and TRBJ2-7; 12 bases match TRBD1. V lost 7 bases to trimming and J lost 0 bases; unmatched junction nucleotides: 16. CDR1 MDHEN and CDR2 SYDVKM come from the germline V gene. This CDR3 region has 19 residues. CDR3 nucleotides: TGTGCCAGCACCGGGACAGGGGGCAGTGGGCTCCCATTCTCCTACGAGCAGTACTTC. Protein sequence: CASTGTGGSGLPFSYEQYF.

The chain recombines TRBV28 with TRBJ1-3; D possibly corresponds to TRBD1 (5 bases). Trimming took off 9 bases at V and 1 base at J, with 13 bases between the two ends. Germline CDR1 is MDHEN and CDR2 is SYDVKM. This CDR3 has 14 residues. CDR3 DNA sequence: TGTGCCAGTCAAGACAGTTCGTCTGGAAACACCATATATTTT. Translation: CASQDSSSGNTIYF.

The CDR3 region is CASSLSGPTYGYTF. CDR3 bases: TGTGCCAGCAGCCTATCGGGGCCCACCTATGGCTACACCTTC. V and J are TRBV5-6 and TRBJ1-2; TRBD1 might be the D (5 bases). The CDR3 runs 14 residues. From germline, CDR1 is SGHDT and CDR2 YYEEEE. The ends were cut back, 4 bases at V and 4 bases at J, with 14 bases in the middle.

V and J are TRBV6-1 and TRBJ1-1, with no clear D. CDR3 length: 12 amino acids. The germline CDR1 and CDR2 sequences are MNHNS and SASEGT. The germline V and J ends were trimmed by 1 base and 10 bases, with 10 bases remaining between them. The CDR3 loop reads CASSEGLRVAFF. The CDR3 DNA reads as TGTGCCAGCAGTGAAGGTCTCCGGGTAGCTTTCTTT.

This chain joins TRBV5-1 and TRBJ1-2, with a possible D match to TRBD1 (5 bases). Trimming took 5 bases from V and 3 from J, leaving 11 bases between them. The CDR3 contains 13 residues. The germline gives CDR1 SGHRS, CDR2 YFSETQ. The CDR3 nucleotides read TGCGCCAGCAGACCGGGACCGGACTATGGCTACACCTTC. Translation gives CASRPGPDYGYTF. Supplemented by reference TRBV5-1 and TRBJ1-2, the full variable domain reads KAGVTQTPRYLIKTRGQQVTLSCSPISGHRSVSWYQQTPGQGLQFLFEYFSETQRNKGNFPGRFSGRQFSNSRSEMNVSTLELGDSALYLCASRPGPDYGYTFGSGTRLTVV.

This clone was observed once. The gene calls are TRBV5-1 and TRBJ2-1; D might be TRBD1 (6 bases). The CDR3 totals 13 residues. Germline loops: CDR1 SGHRS, CDR2 YFSETQ. V lost 0 bases and J lost 5, with 6 bases in between. CDR3 DNA sequence: TGCGCCAGCAGCTTGGGACAGGACAATGAGCAGTTCTTC. This translates into CASSLGQDNEQFF.

The J gene is TRBJ1-1, the V gene TRBV6-5; D unresolved. The V gene lost 2 bases and the J gene lost 2 bases, with 6 bases spanning the gap. Germline loops: CDR1 MNHEY, CDR2 SVGAGI. The CDR3 contains 13 residues. CDR3 nucleotides: TGTGCCAGCAGTTACAACAGTAACACTGAAGCTTTCTTT. This gives the protein CASSYNSNTEAFF.